One T cell receptor beta chain is described in this entry. This sample was taken from a study of blood T cell repertoires in COVID-19. The germline gives CDR1 LGHDT, CDR2 YNNKEL (reference sequence). The CDR3 runs 16 residues. V lost 3 bases, J lost 9 bases, and 21 bases lay in between. TCRdb keeps only in-frame clones here, not all; method: immunoSEQ multiplex PCR. The repertoire holds around 130,000 clones, with about 83% as singletons. The material sequenced was PBMCs or T cells enriched from blood (not recorded which). The gene calls are TRBV3-1 (or the pseudogene TRBV3-2) and TRBJ2-1, with D perhaps matching TRBD2 (5 bases). The TCR comes from a woman in her fifties or sixties with acute COVID-19. The CDR3 nucleotides read TGTGCCAGCAGCCACTTAGGGAGCGGAAGCTTTAGTGAGCAGTTCTTC. This encodes CASSHLGSGSFSEQFF.